The entry that follows covers one TCR beta chain sequence. Its antigen is not yet known. Per-nucleotide qualities are absent, and no much larger clonotype sits a single base away. The sample's treatment or condition label, decoded: live attenuated yellow fever vaccine strain. At each blood-draw timepoint, two biological replicates of bulk PBMCs were obtained. A standard Ficoll-Paque protocol was used to isolate PBMCs from peripheral blood. RNA was extracted with TriZol from bulk PBMCs, CD4 and CD8 fractions, and dextramer-positive and dextramer-negative fractions. Reads for this sample came from an Illumina NovaSeq 6000. Synthesis of TCR cDNA relied on 5'RACE template switching, a step that introduced a universal primer site along with unique molecular identifiers. cDNA synthesis was primed from both the TCR alpha and TCR beta constant segments. Libraries were amplified in two PCR steps, with sample barcodes and sequencing adapters added in the second step. Libraries were sequenced on Illumina HiSeq 2500 (2x100 bp) or NovaSeq (2x150 bp). As for the original processing: MIGEC handled demultiplexing of reads and collapsing into UMI consensus sequences, while MiXCR performed V(D)J alignment. Vaccine-responding clonotypes were defined with edgeR using replicate PBMC samples, requiring FDR below 0.01 and a log2 fold change above 5 up to day 15. CD4 or CD8 identity was assigned to each bulk clonotype according to whether the clonotype was present at higher abundance in the sequenced CD4 repertoire or the sequenced CD8 repertoire. TCRdb reworked the public reads: Q25 trimming with fastp, MiXCR clone assembly, productive beta chains retained. Every CDR3 protein is listed once, alongside the most common genes and DNA of its rows. The V and J calls come from TCRdb's annotation, not from the publication. Counted in this sample were about 300,000 distinct CDR3 sequences; about 4% of them appeared once. 24% of the sample belongs to the ten largest clones.

The CDR1 and CDR2 encoded by the germline V gene are SQVTM and ANQGSEA. The junction carries 5 bases between V and J, which are trimmed by 0 bases and 8 bases respectively. From its cysteine to its phenylalanine, the CDR3 spans 11 amino acids. CDR3 DNA is the only sequence kept; it has 33 bases, read in frame from the first base. This entry belongs to a study of T cells after yellow fever vaccination (dated by TCRdb to the late 2010s). About the full investigation: The SMART-Seq v4 Ultra Low Input RNA kit was used to prepare libraries from fractions with low cell numbers. To track T-cell clones before and after primary and booster YFV17D yellow fever vaccination, bulk TCR alpha and beta repertoires were sequenced longitudinally. Two healthy male donors, one aged 18 to 30 and one aged 30 to 40 years, made up the cohort. Blood samples were taken at several timepoints before and after primary and secondary immunization, and bulk PBMC replicates and cell subsets were isolated.

Beyond this particular receptor, the publication reports: Compared with the primary T-cell response, the secondary T-cell response was weaker but faster, peaking on day 5 rather than day 15. Only a couple of donors were included in the study, so the extent to which the findings can be generalized is limited. Most clones expanded after primary vaccination (96% of CD4 and around 89% of CD8) were re-detected after the booster, suggesting that broad memory maintenance occurred. A small share of clonotypes occurred in both CD4 and CD8 compartments, likely arising from convergent recombination. Because abundant contaminating clonotypes from the bulk population could be contained in FACS-sorted repertoires, computational filtering was required.

The receptor was isolated from a man younger than 30 who received the YFV17D yellow fever vaccine. The input for sequencing was PBMCs, taken 5 days after the yellow fever booster vaccination. The V and J segments used are TRBV29-1 and TRBJ2-4, with the D gene call left open. The CDR3 region: CSVEDLYIQYF. DNA sequence: TGCAGCGTTGAAGATTTATACATTCAGTACTTC.